A single T cell receptor (beta chain) is shown here with its context. Profiled with immunoSEQ multiplex PCR; TCRdb holds only in-frame clones, not every one. The sample includes 120,000 or so clones, over 75% seen only once; the top ten take roughly 2.7%. This sample is drawn from a study of control samples from healthy donors and cancer patients. The CDR3 extends over 15 amino acids. Trimming pared 7 bases from V and 2 bases from J, leaving 18 bases between. Germline assignment: CDR1 MDHEN and CDR2 SYDVKM. Sample: blood. The clonotype originates from a man aged 18 to 35 in good health. The chain has TRBV28 and TRBJ2-7, with D perhaps TRBD1 (6 bases). The CDR3 bases are TGTGCCAGCACCGACCCAGGGGTAGGGGCCTACGAGCAGTACTTC. Amino acid sequence: CASTDPGVGAYEQYF.